The 27 T cell receptor beta chains below all came from one sample that was sequenced in a study of T cells in Graves' hyperthyroidism and ophthalmopathy (dated by TCRdb to the late 2010s). Library method: multiplex PCR. Instrument on record: Illumina HiSeq 2000. The TCR beta CDR3 regions were amplified from the RNA transcripts. A first-round RT-PCR of the TCR CDR3 used the HTBI primer set with the Qiagen OneStep RT-PCR kit. Using fastp at Q25 and MiXCR, TCRdb reprocessed the public reads and kept productive beta chains. A single entry per CDR3 protein holds the most common genes and DNA from its merged rows. This sample comprises approximately 520,000 distinct CDR3 sequences, around 20% of them detected only once. 26% of the sample goes to the ten largest clones. Sequences were obtained from blood. These receptors came from a man younger than 35 with Graves' hyperthyroidism.

This clonotype has at least ten counts. V is TRBV27 and J is TRBJ2-7; weak D call: TRBD2 (5 bases). Trimming left V 1 base short and J 3 bases short, with 13 bases between. Germline CDR1 and CDR2: MNHEY and SMNVEV (reference sequence). This CDR3 is 15 amino acids long. The CDR3 bases are TGTGCCAGCAGTTTATATGGACGGGATCGCTACGAGCAGTACTTC. As protein: CASSLYGRDRYEQYF.

The rearrangement uses TRBV7-2 and TRBJ1-2; no definite D call. With 6 bases removed from V and 8 bases from J, the gap between germline ends came to 10 bases. Germline values: CDR1 SGHTA, CDR2 FQGNSA. CDR3 size: 11 residues. The CDR3 reads CASRLGEGYTF. The CDR3 DNA sequence: TGTGCCAGCAGGTTGGGTGAAGGCTACACCTTC.

The gene calls are TRBV18 and TRBJ2-7; TRBD1 is a possible D gene (5 bases). Germline CDR1 KGHSH, CDR2 LQKENI. CDR3 length: 13 amino acids. V was cut by 5 bases and J by 1 base, with 9 bases left in between. CDR3 residues: CASSTTVSYEQYF. CDR3 bases: TGTGCCAGCTCAACGACAGTTTCCTACGAGCAGTACTTC.

This clonotype has ten or more counts. This sequence joins TRBV12-3 or TRBV12-4 and TRBJ1-5; TRBD1 might be the D (6 bases). CDR3 length: 15 amino acids. The V gene lost 6 bases and the J gene lost 3 bases, with 15 bases spanning the gap. In DNA, the CDR3 is TGTGCCAGCAGCGCACGTCGGGGGCTCAATCAGCCCCAGCATTTT. Its protein is CASSARRGLNQPQHF.

This clonotype was counted a few times. The V and J genes are TRBV27 and TRBJ2-2; 9 nucleotides agree with TRBD2. V gave up 4 bases and J gave up 6 bases; unmatched junction bases: 9. There are 16 residues in the CDR3. Per the germline V gene, CDR1 is MNHEY and CDR2 is SMNVEV (reference sequence). The CDR3 spells CASSSSGTSTAGELFF. The CDR3, as DNA: TGTGCCAGCAGTTCCTCCGGGACTAGCACCGCCGGGGAGCTGTTTTTT.

This clonotype came up many times. The chain uses TRBV6-1 and TRBJ1-5, with a possible D match to TRBD1 (5 bases). Deletions cut 6 bases from V and 0 bases from J, with 12 bases between. The germline V gene encodes CDR1 MNHNS and CDR2 SASEGT. The CDR3 contains 15 residues. In DNA, the CDR3 is TGTGCCAGCAGGTTTGGGACGGATAGCAATCAGCCCCAGCATTTT. Residues: CASRFGTDSNQPQHF.

Many counts were recorded for this clonotype. This chain links TRBV7-9 with TRBJ2-5; D is undetermined. Germline V lookup: CDR1 SEHNR, CDR2 FQNEAQ (reference sequence). With 4 bases removed from V and 0 bases from J, the gap between germline ends came to 9 bases. CDR3 size: 14 residues. In DNA form, the CDR3 reads TGTGCCAGCAGCTCCGGGCTGAACCAAGAGACCCAGTACTTC. This encodes CASSSGLNQETQYF.

The gene calls are TRBV4-1 and TRBJ2-2, with a weak D call TRBD2 (5 bases). The CDR3 is 14 amino acids. V was shortened by 3 bases and J by 8 bases, with 13 bases between the two germline ends. The germline V gene encodes CDR1 MGHRA and CDR2 YSYEKL. The CDR3 sequence is CASSHLLGSGELFF. CDR3 DNA: TGCGCCAGCAGCCACCTACTAGGTTCGGGGGAGCTGTTTTTT.

The CDR3 coding sequence is TGTGCCAGCAGCCCCTGGGGGGGGGGGGTGAACACTGAAGCTTTCTTT. Translation: CASSPWGGGVNTEAFF. The gene calls are TRBV9 and TRBJ1-1; perhaps TRBD1 as D (5 bases). The CDR3 has 16 residues. V lost 4 bases, J lost 0 bases, and 16 bases lay in between. CDR1 and CDR2 from the germline V gene are SGDLS and YYNGEE.

The table lists this clonotype with a few counts. Germline is not matched at one junction end, which may reflect a read error. The J gene is TRBJ2-5, the V gene TRBV6-1; D is undetermined. The CDR3 is 15 residues long. CDR1 MNHNS and CDR2 SASEGT come from the germline V gene. CDR3 nucleotides: TGTGCCAGCAGTGAAATGGGAACAGCACAAGAGACCCAGTACTTT. It is translated as CASSEMGTAQETQYF.

In its sample, this clonotype was seen many times. The V gene is TRBV24-1, the J gene TRBJ1-1; D gene ambiguous. The CDR3 consists of 13 residues. Germline CDR1 and CDR2: KGHDR and SFDVKD. V lost 2 bases, J lost 1 base, and 4 bases lay in between. CDR3 amino acids: CATSDSPNTEAFF. CDR3 sequence (DNA): TGTGCCACCAGTGATTCCCCGAACACTGAAGCTTTCTTT.

Many counts were recorded for this clonotype. The chain joins TRBV6-1 to TRBJ2-7, with TRBD1 matching over 8 bases. CDR3 length equals 15 residues. Germline-derived CDR1 and CDR2 are MNHNS and SASEGT. Here the CDR3 reads CASPPGTGISYEQYF. CDR3 nucleotide sequence: TGTGCGTCTCCCCCCGGGACAGGTATTTCCTACGAGCAGTACTTC.

This clonotype was recorded at least ten times. V and J are TRBV25-1 and TRBJ1-3; tentatively, D is TRBD1 (5 bases). Trimming took 5 bases from V and 0 from J, leaving 14 bases between them. The CDR3 extends over 16 amino acids. Germline values: CDR1 MGHDK, CDR2 SYGVNS. The CDR3 spells CASSPPGGYSGNTIYF. The CDR3, as DNA: TGTGCCAGCAGTCCACCTGGGGGGTACTCTGGAAACACCATATATTTT. Drawing the rest from reference TRBV25-1 and TRBJ1-3, the complete variable domain is EADIYQTPRYLVIGTGKKITLECSQTMGHDKMYWYQQDPGMELHLIHYSYGVNSTEKGDLSSESTVSRIRTEHFPLTLESARPSHTSQYLCASSPPGGYSGNTIYFGEGSWLTVV.

At least ten counts were recorded for this clonotype. The chain has TRBV12-3 or TRBV12-4 and TRBJ1-1; TRBD1 aligns across 9 bases. The CDR3 contains 15 residues. J gave up 1 base and V 5 bases, and 5 bases lay outside the gene matches. As DNA, the CDR3 is TGTGCCAGCAGTCGATGGGACAGGGCGAACACTGAAGCTTTCTTT. Its translation: CASSRWDRANTEAFF.

This clonotype occurred many times. The CDR3 here is CASSQDRLGYTF. For the CDR3, the DNA is TGTGCCAGCAGTCAAGACAGGCTCGGCTACACCTTC. The rearrangement uses TRBV6-1 and TRBJ1-2, with TRBD1 as a possible D gene (6 bases). The ends were cut back, 5 bases at V and 8 bases at J, with 12 bases in the middle. Germline CDR1 MNHNS, CDR2 SASEGT. The CDR3 loop spans 12 amino acids.

In this sample, this clonotype turned up many times. Its ends do not fully match the called genes, so a read error is possible. This chain links TRBV11-2 with TRBJ2-7, with D possibly being TRBD2 (5 bases). The CDR3 sequence is 15 residues long. Germline V CDR1 and CDR2: SGHAT, FQNNGV. CDR3 DNA sequence: TGTGCCAGCAGCCAAAACCGGGATTACTCCTACGAGCAGCACTTC. Protein product: CASSQNRDYSYEQHF.

This clonotype was seen many times. The V call is TRBV9, the J call TRBJ2-2, with D perhaps matching TRBD2 (6 bases). The CDR3 sequence is 14 residues long. V lost 2 bases, J lost 1 base, and 6 bases lay in between. CDR1 and CDR2 (germline): SGDLS, YYNGEE. The CDR3 reads CASSVGGNTGELFF. CDR3 nucleotide sequence: TGTGCCAGCAGCGTGGGAGGGAACACCGGGGAGCTGTTTTTT.

This clonotype was observed at least ten times. The rearrangement joins TRBV27 to TRBJ1-5; no clear D gene. Trimming left V 5 bases short and J 3 bases short, with 8 bases between. The CDR3 totals 13 residues. From germline, CDR1 is MNHEY and CDR2 SMNVEV (reference sequence). The CDR3 is CASSPHFNQPQHF. The CDR3 bases are TGTGCCAGCAGTCCCCATTTCAATCAGCCCCAGCATTTT.

The rearrangement joins TRBV6-5 to TRBJ1-1; 7 bases agree with TRBD1. V lost 4 bases to trimming and J lost 0 bases; unmatched junction nucleotides: 8. The CDR3 contains 16 residues. Germline CDR1 and CDR2: MNHEY and SVGAGI. The CDR3 DNA is TGTGCCAGCAGTTCGCCTATGGGACAGTTGAACACTGAAGCTTTCTTT. Its protein product is CASSSPMGQLNTEAFF.

The sample holds a few counts of this clonotype. This chain connects TRBV19 to TRBJ2-7; 10 nucleotides line up with TRBD1. This CDR3 has 13 amino acids. CDR1 is LNHDA and CDR2 is SQIVND in the germline V gene (reference sequence). The V gene end was trimmed by 9 bases and the J gene end by 1 base; junction bases not matched to a gene: 3. The CDR3 spells CASGTGDSYEQYF. The CDR3 DNA reads as TGTGCCAGCGGGACAGGGGATTCCTACGAGCAGTACTTC.

This clonotype was counted ten times or more. The chain is built from TRBV25-1 and TRBJ1-2, with D unresolved. Trimming removed 3 bases at V and 4 bases at J, with 18 bases between. CDR3 length: 16 amino acids. The germline CDR1 and CDR2 sequences are MGHDK and SYGVNS. The CDR3 nucleotides are TGTGCCAGCAGTGACCAACCTAGGCTGGGTGCCTATGGCTACACCTTC. It specifies CASSDQPRLGAYGYTF.

Many counts were recorded for this clonotype. This sequence joins TRBV2 and TRBJ2-6; the match to TRBD1 covers 9 bases. The CDR3 is 17 amino acids. CDR1 and CDR2 (germline): SNHLY, FYNNEI. Germline trimming cut 7 bases from V and 4 bases from J; bases unmatched to any gene: 11. CDR3 sequence reads: CASIPGQGGGGANVLTF. In nucleotides, the CDR3 is TGTGCCAGCATTCCGGGACAGGGAGGAGGAGGGGCCAACGTCCTGACTTTC.

There are a few counts of this clonotype. Sequence at one end of the junction differs from germline and may be a read error. This rearrangement joins TRBV6-1 to TRBJ1-5; D remains unclear. The CDR3 has 16 amino acids. CDR1 is MNHNS, CDR2 SASEGT, per germline. The CDR3 region has the DNA TGTGCCAGCAGCCCCGTAGGGTGGGAGGGCAATCAGCCCCGGCATTTT. Its translation: CASSPVGWEGNQPRHF.

With regard to this clonotype: This may come from a read error, since a much larger clone is one base off. J is TRBJ2-7 and V is TRBV24-1, with TRBD1 as a possible D gene (7 bases). Looked up from germline, CDR1 is KGHDR and CDR2 is SFDVKD. The CDR3 runs 13 residues. V was trimmed by 12 bases and J by 3 bases, leaving 17 bases between them. CDR3 DNA: TGTGCCTCCCAGGCGGGACAGATCTACGAGCAGTACTTC. This codes for CASQAGQIYEQYF.

This clonotype came up many times. The rearrangement joins TRBV2 to TRBJ2-7, with TRBD2 matching over 8 bases. CDR1 and CDR2 (germline): SNHLY, FYNNEI. J gave up 4 bases and V 3 bases, and 8 bases lay outside the gene matches. The CDR3 has 15 residues. CDR3 DNA sequence: TGTGCCAGCAGTGACGTCGGCGGGGGGACGTACGAGCAGTACTTC. Protein product: CASSDVGGGTYEQYF.

This clonotype was seen repeatedly, ten times or more. V gene TRBV27 combines with J gene TRBJ2-7; TRBD2 agrees at 7 bases. This CDR3 is built from 15 residues. With 6 bases clipped from V and 2 bases from J, the junction kept 10 bases outside the gene matches. The germline V gene has CDR1 MNHEY and CDR2 SMNVEV (reference sequence). Here the CDR3 DNA reads TGTGCCAGCAGCCTGGGGGGGACTATAGCCTACGAGCAGTACTTC. Residues: CASSLGGTIAYEQYF.

This chain uses TRBV7-2 with TRBJ1-2; D is ambiguous. The V gene's germline CDR1 is SGHTA and CDR2 FQGNSA. This CDR3 region has 14 residues. V lost 1 base and J lost 2, with 8 bases in between. Written as DNA, the CDR3 is TGTGCCAGCAGCTTAGAGTTCAGGAACTATGGCTACACCTTC. Translation gives CASSLEFRNYGYTF.